These T cell receptor beta chains were read from a single sample in a study of blood T cell repertoires in COVID-19. Sequenced by immunoSEQ multiplex PCR; TCRdb stores in-frame clones only, minus some. The table lists about 59,000 clones, around 79% of them singletons, with approximately 3% in the top ten. Sequenced input: peripheral blood. The receptors were sampled from a man aged 60 to 75 with acute or convalescent COVID-19. CDR3s include the opening cysteine and the closing phenylalanine or tryptophan. The D gene is left open where the match is weak. Size is stated for part of the rows, as once, few or many counts, or as a class when the clone is expanded.

TRBV6-6,.,.,TRBJ1-1,TGTGCCAGCAGCCAGATTGGGAGGGGGAACACTGAAGCTTTCTTT,CASSQIGRGNTEAFF
TRBV5-1,.,TRBD2,TRBJ2-5,TGCGCCAGCAGCTCGATTAGCGGGGGGCTGGAGACCCAGTACTTC,CASSSISGGLETQYF
TRBV18,.,.,TRBJ1-1,TGTGCCAGCTCACCACGGACCGGGATGAGGGTAAGAGGGATGAACACTGAAGCTTTCTTT,CASSPRTGMRVRGMNTEAFF
TRBV7-2,.,TRBD1,TRBJ1-3,TGTGCCAGCAGTCCGATGGACAGGGAGGGAAACACCATATATTTT,CASSPMDREGNTIYF
TRBV12-2,.,.,TRBJ2-5,TGTGCAAGTCGCTTAGTCTTCCATGCTAGCGGGGGCCGTGTGGAGACCCAGTACTTC,CASRLVFHASGGRVETQYF
TRBV6-2/TRBV6-3,once,.,TRBJ1-2,TGTGCCAGCAGCACCGCGTTTGATGGCTACACCTTC,CASSTAFDGYTF
TRBV5-4,once,.,TRBJ2-1,TGTGCCAGCAGCTTACTCCACAATGAGCAGTTCTTC,CASSLLHNEQFF
TRBV2,.,TRBD1,TRBJ1-1,TGTGCCAGCAGGGGGGACAGAGATACTGAAGCTTTCTTT,CASRGDRDTEAFF
TRBV12-3/TRBV12-4,.,.,TRBJ1-3,TGTGCCAGCAGTCAGGGCTCTGGAAACACCATATATTTT,CASSQGSGNTIYF
TRBV6-7,.,.,TRBJ2-7,TGTGCCAGCAGTTACTACCAGCGGCTCGAGCAGTACTTC,CASSYYQRLEQYF
TRBV5-1,.,TRBD1,TRBJ1-3,TGCGCCAGCACCCAATGGGGACAGGGGGCTAGGGGAAACACCATATATTTT,CASTQWGQGARGNTIYF
TRBV19,.,TRBD1,TRBJ1-1,TGTGCCAGTAGGCGACAGGGGGATGGAACTGAAGCTTTCTTT,CASRRQGDGTEAFF
TRBV27,.,.,TRBJ1-2,TGTGCCAGCAGTTTAAATAGGGGTGGCTATGGCTACACCTTC,CASSLNRGGYGYTF
TRBV2,.,.,TRBJ1-2,TGTGCCAGCAGACCTGGGACTCAAAAAGGAAGCTACACCTTC,CASRPGTQKGSYTF
TRBV5-1,.,.,TRBJ1-6,TGCGCCAGCAGCTTGGAGACGGAGGTTTCACCCCTCCACTTT,CASSLETEVSPLHF
TRBV5-8,.,.,TRBJ2-6,TGTGCCAGCAGCTTGGGGACAGCGCTCTCTGGGGCCAACGTCCTGACTTTC,CASSLGTALSGANVLTF
TRBV15,.,.,TRBJ1-1,TGTGCCACCAGCAGAGGAGGGGGGGTTGGCACTGAAGCTTTCTTT,CATSRGGGVGTEAFF
TRBV18,.,TRBD2,TRBJ2-1,TGTGCCAGCTCACCAGCGGGGGGGTACAATGAGCAGTTCTTC,CASSPAGGYNEQFF
TRBV12-3/TRBV12-4,few,.,TRBJ1-5,TGTGCCAGCAGTTTTGGAGGCAATCAGCCCCAGCATTTT,CASSFGGNQPQHF
TRBV5-1,.,.,TRBJ2-5,TGCGCCAGCAGCTTCCGTGGGGGGGCCTTAGAGACCCAGTACTTC,CASSFRGGALETQYF
TRBV30,.,.,TRBJ1-1,TGTGCCTGGAGTGTACAAGTAACAGCTGAAGCTTTCTTT,CAWSVQVTAEAFF
TRBV18,.,.,TRBJ2-7,TGTGCCAGCTCACCTGGGGGGATTCGCGGGGACGAGCAGTACTTC,CASSPGGIRGDEQYF
TRBV9,.,TRBD2,TRBJ2-3,TGTGCCAGCAGCGTAGACGGGGGGGGCCAGGATACGCAGTATTTT,CASSVDGGGQDTQYF
TRBV2,.,.,TRBJ1-4,TGTGCCAGCAGTGGAGCCCTAAATGAAAAACTGTTTTTT,CASSGALNEKLFF
TRBV9,.,.,TRBJ2-7,TGTGCCAGCAGTGGAACCGATGGGCCCACTGGGGAGCAGTACTTC,CASSGTDGPTGEQYF
TRBV18,.,.,TRBJ2-1,TGTGCCAGCTCTCCCCCTAGCAGCAATGAGCAGTTCTTC,CASSPPSSNEQFF
TRBV7-6,.,TRBD2,TRBJ2-7,TGTGCCAGCAGCCGGACTAGCGCCGCCTACGAGCAGTACTTC,CASSRTSAAYEQYF
TRBV20-1,.,.,TRBJ1-1,TGCAGTGCTAGTCTCGCAGGCGCTGAAGCTTTCTTT,CSASLAGAEAFF
TRBV5-5,.,.,TRBJ1-6,TGTGCCAGCAGCTCACAGGGCACTTTCGGAGCACCCCTCCACTTT,CASSSQGTFGAPLHF
TRBV7-9,.,.,TRBJ1-6,TGTGCCAGCAGCACAGGTACAGGGCTAGCTCTCCACTTT,CASSTGTGLALHF
TRBV2,.,.,TRBJ2-3,TGTGCCAGCAGTGACTATCTCACAGATACGCAGTATTTT,CASSDYLTDTQYF
TRBV6-5,.,.,TRBJ1-4,TGTGCCAGCAGTTACTCCTCAGGGACTCATGAAAAACTGTTTTTT,CASSYSSGTHEKLFF
TRBV28,.,.,TRBJ1-1,TGTGCCAGCAGTTTGTCAGCTAGAAGGACTGAAGCTTTCTTT,CASSLSARRTEAFF
TRBV18,.,TRBD1,TRBJ2-2,TGTGCCAGCTCACTACAGGGGGAGACCACCGGGGAGCTGTTTTTT,CASSLQGETTGELFF
TRBV5-1,.,.,TRBJ2-1,TGCGCCAGCACAAAGGGGACTTTCTACAATGAGCAGTTCTTC,CASTKGTFYNEQFF
TRBV27,.,.,TRBJ2-4,TGTGCCAGCAGTTCAGACAGGACTGGTAAAAACATTCAGTACTTC,CASSSDRTGKNIQYF